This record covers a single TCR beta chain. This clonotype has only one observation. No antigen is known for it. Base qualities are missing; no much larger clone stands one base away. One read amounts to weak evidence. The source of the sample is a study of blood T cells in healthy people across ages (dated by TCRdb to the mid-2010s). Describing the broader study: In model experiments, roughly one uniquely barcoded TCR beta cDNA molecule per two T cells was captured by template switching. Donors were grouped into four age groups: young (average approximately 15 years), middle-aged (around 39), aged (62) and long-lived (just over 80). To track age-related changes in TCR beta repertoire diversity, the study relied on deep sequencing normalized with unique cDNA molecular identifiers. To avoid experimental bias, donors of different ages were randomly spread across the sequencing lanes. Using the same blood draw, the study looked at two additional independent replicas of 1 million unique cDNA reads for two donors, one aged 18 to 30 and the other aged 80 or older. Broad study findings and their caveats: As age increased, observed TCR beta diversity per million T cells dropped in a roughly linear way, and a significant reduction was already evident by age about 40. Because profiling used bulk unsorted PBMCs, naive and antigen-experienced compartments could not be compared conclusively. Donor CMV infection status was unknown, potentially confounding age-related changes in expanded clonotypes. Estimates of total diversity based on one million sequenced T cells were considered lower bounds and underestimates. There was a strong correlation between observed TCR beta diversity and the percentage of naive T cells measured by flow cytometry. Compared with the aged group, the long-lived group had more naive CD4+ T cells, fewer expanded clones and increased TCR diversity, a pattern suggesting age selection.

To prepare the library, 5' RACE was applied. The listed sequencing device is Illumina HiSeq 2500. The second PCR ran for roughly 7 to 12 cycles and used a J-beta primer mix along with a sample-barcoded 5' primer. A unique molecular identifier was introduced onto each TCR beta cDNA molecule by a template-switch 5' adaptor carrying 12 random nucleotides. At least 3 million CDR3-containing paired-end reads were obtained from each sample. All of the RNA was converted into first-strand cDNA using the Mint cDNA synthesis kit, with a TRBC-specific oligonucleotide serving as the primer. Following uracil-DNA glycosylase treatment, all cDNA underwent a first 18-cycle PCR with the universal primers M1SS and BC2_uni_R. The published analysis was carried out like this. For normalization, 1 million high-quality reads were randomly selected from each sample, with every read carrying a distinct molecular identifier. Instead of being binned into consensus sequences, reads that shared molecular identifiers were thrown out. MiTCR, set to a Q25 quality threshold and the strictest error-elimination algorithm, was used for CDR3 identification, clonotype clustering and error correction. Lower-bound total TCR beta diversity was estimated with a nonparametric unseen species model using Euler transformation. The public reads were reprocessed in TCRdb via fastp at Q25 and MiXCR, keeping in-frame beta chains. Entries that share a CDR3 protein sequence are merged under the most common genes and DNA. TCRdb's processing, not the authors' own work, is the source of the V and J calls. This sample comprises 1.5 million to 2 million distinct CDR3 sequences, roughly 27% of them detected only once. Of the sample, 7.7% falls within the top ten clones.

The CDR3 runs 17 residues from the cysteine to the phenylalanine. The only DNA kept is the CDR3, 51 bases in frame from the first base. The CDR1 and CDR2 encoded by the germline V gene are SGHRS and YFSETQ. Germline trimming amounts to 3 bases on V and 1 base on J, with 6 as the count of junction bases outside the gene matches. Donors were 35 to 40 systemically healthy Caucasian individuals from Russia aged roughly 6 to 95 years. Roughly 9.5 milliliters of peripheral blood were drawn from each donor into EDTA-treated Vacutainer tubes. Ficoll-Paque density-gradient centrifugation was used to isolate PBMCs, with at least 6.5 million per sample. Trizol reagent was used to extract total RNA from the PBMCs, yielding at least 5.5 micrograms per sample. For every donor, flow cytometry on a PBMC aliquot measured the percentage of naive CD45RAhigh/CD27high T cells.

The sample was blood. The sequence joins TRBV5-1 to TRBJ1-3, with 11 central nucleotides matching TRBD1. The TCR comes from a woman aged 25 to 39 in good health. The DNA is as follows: TGCGCCAGCAGCTCCGGACAGGGGGCCTCGTCTGGAAACACCATATATTTT. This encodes CASSSGQGASSGNTIYF.